The sequence of this TCR beta chain was determined in a study of tumor-infiltrating lymphocytes in primary liver carcinoma. Study conclusions and caveats: Significantly greater top-250-clone fractions characterized tumors relative to blood (p = 0.039).

TCR beta cDNA was made from approximately 500 ng total RNA with a constant-region primer. Modified slightly, ARM-PCR produced TCR beta libraries over three nested multiplex PCR rounds. TRBV1-TRBV30 forward and Cbeta reverse primers drove the first two roughly 11-cycle rounds. TCRdb passed the multiplex PCR reads through MiXCR, listing each CDR3 protein once. The data contain about 37,000 distinct CDR3 sequences, roughly 75% of them singletons. Each 20-30 mg portion of unsorted bulk tissue served as the source for co-extraction of RNA and DNA. Surgeons treated the primary liver carcinoma of the patients by surgical resection. This clonotype was seen more than once but under ten times. Antigen specificity is unknown. The conserved phenylalanine or tryptophan is not found at the CDR3 terminus, so this likely reflects a read error. Per germline, CDR1 SGHAT and CDR2 FQNNGV. V lost 2 bases, J lost 8 bases, and 13 bases lay in between. The CDR3 runs to 14 residues.

The rearrangement uses TRBV11-2 and TRBJ2-1; possible D gene TRBD2, 5 bases. This TCR was recovered from a man in his forties or fifties with primary liver carcinoma and hepatitis B virus infection. Sequencing was performed on tumor-adjacent normal liver tissue. The CDR3 is CASSLSSLEHEQFL. The CDR3 nucleotides read TGTGCCAGCAGCTTATCTAGCTTGGAGCATGAGCAGTTCCTC.